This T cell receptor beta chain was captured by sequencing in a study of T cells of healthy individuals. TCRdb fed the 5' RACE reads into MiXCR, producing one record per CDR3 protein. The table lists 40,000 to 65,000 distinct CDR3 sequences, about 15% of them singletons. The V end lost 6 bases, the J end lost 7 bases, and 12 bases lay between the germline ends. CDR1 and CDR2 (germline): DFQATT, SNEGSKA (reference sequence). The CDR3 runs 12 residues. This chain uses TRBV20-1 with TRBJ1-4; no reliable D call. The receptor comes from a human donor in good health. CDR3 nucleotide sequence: TGCAGTGCCCGAACGGGAGGTGAAAAACTGTTTTTT. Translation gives CSARTGGEKLFF.